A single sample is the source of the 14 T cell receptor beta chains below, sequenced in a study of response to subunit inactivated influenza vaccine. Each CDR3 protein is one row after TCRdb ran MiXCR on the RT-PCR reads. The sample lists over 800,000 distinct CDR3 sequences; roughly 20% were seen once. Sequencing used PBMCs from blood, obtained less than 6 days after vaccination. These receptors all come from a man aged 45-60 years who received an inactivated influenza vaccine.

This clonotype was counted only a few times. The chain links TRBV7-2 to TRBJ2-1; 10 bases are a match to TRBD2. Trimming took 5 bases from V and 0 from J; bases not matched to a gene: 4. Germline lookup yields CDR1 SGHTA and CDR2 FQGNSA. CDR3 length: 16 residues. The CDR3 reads CASSSSGGLSYNEQFF. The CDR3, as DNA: TGTGCCAGCAGCAGTAGCGGGGGGCTCTCCTACAATGAGCAGTTCTTC.

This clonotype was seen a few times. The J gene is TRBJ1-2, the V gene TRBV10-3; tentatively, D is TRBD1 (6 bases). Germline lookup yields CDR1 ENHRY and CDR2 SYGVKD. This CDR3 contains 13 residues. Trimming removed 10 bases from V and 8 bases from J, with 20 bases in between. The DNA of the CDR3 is TGTGCCAAACAAAACGACAGGCTGGAAGGCTACACCTTC. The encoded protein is CAKQNDRLEGYTF.

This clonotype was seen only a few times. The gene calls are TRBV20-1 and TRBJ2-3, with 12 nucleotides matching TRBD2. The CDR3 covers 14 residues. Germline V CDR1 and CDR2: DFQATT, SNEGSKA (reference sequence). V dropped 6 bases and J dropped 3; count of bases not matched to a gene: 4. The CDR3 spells CSAHGLAGTDTQYF. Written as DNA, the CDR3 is TGCAGTGCCCATGGACTAGCGGGGACAGATACGCAGTATTTT.

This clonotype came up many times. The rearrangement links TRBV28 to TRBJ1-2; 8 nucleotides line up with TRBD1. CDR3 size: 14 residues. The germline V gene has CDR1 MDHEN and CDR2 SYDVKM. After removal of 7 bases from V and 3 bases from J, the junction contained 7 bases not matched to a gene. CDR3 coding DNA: TGTGCCAGCACGACAGGGGTCAGTGACTATGGCTACACCTTC. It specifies CASTTGVSDYGYTF.

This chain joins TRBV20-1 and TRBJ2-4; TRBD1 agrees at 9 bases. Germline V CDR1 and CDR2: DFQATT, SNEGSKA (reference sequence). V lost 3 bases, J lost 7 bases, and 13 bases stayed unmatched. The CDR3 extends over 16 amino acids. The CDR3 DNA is TGCAGTGCTAGCCGGGGACAGGGAGGATTTATGAACATTCAGTACTTC. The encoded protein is CSASRGQGGFMNIQYF.

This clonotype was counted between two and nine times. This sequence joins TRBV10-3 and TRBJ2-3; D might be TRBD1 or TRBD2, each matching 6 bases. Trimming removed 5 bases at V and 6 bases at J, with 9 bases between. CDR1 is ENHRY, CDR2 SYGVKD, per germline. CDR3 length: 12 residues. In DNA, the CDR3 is TGTGCCATCAGTAAAGGGGGGGATACGCAGTATTTT. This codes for CAISKGGDTQYF.

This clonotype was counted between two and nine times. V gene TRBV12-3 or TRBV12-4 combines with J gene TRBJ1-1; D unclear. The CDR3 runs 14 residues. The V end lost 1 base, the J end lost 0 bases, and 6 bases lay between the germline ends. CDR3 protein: CASSLDQVNTEAFF. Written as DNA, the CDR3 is TGTGCCAGCAGTTTAGACCAAGTGAACACTGAAGCTTTCTTT.

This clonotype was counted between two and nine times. The CDR3 DNA follows: TGCAGTGCTCACTCGCGCGGAGGGGGCCAAGAGACCCAGTACTTC. It encodes CSAHSRGGGQETQYF. The genes are TRBV20-1 and TRBJ2-5; D tentatively reads TRBD1 or TRBD2 (6 bases each). From germline, CDR1 is DFQATT and CDR2 SNEGSKA (reference sequence). Trimming shortened V by 5 bases and J by 1 base, and 17 bases separated the two germline ends. CDR3 length: 15 residues.

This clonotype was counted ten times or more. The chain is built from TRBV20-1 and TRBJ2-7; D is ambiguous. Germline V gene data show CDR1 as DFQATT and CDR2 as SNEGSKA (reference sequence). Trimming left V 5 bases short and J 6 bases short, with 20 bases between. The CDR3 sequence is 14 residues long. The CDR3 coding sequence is TGCAGTGCTGGACCGAGGCCAGGTGGCATCGAGCAGTACTTC. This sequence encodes CSAGPRPGGIEQYF.

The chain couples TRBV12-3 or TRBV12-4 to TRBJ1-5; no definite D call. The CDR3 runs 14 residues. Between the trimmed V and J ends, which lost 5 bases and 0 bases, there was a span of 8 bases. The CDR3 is CASSPYGSNQPQHF. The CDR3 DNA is TGTGCCAGCAGTCCGTACGGTAGCAATCAGCCCCAGCATTTT.

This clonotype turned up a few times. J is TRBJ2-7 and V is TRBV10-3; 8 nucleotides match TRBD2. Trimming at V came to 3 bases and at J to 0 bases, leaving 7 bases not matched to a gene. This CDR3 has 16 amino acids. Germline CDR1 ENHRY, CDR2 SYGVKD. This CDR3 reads CAISDAGGWSSYEQYF. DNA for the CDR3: TGTGCCATCAGTGACGCGGGAGGCTGGAGCTCCTACGAGCAGTACTTC.

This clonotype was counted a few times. CDR3 region: CASNLWEGVKDEQFF. The CDR3 nucleotides read TGTGCCAGCAACCTATGGGAGGGAGTAAAGGATGAGCAGTTCTTC. The genes are TRBV5-8 and TRBJ2-1; 7 positions agree with TRBD2. Germline loops: CDR1 SGHTS, CDR2 YDEGEE. Losses at the gene ends were 6 bases for V and 8 bases for J; bases not matched to a gene: 14. The CDR3 is 15 amino acids.

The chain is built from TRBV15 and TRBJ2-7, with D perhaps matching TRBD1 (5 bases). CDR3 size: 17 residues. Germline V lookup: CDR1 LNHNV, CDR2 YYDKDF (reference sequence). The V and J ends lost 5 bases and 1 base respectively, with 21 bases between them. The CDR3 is CATSEGVGPLPSYEQYF. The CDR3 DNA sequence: TGTGCCACCAGCGAAGGCGTGGGGCCACTCCCTTCCTACGAGCAGTACTTC.

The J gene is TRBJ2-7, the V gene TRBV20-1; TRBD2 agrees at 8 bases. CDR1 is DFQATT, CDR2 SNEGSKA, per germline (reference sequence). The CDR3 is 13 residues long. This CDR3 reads CSTPAGGSYEQYF. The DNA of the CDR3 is TGCAGCACGCCTGCGGGAGGCTCCTACGAGCAGTACTTC.